This TCR beta chain was obtained from a study of blood T cell repertoires in COVID-19. Across the whole study: Italy, Spain and the United States were the sources of the convalescent and acute COVID-19 samples. Sources were T cells, B-cell-depleted T cells, or PBMCs; the material itself was cDNA or gDNA.

Original processing notes: Reference gene primer amplification gave estimated nucleated cell counts. Profiled with immunoSEQ multiplex PCR; TCRdb holds only in-frame clones, not every one. The V and J calls and clone size come from that table; D and trimming were worked out from the DNA. The table records some 83,000 clones, roughly four fifths of them present only once. The sample consisted of peripheral blood. This clonotype was obtained from a human donor in a cohort sampled during active COVID-19.

DNA for the CDR3: TGTGCCAGCAGCGGGGGGGGGCTGCCTCCGGATACGCAGTATTTT. It specifies CASSGGGLPPDTQYF. The chain links TRBV5-4 to TRBJ2-3, with D perhaps TRBD2 (7 bases). Trimming cost V 4 bases and J 6 bases, with 18 bases left between them. The CDR3 extends over 15 amino acids. CDR1 SGHNT and CDR2 YYREEE come from the germline V gene (reference sequence). Full variable domain (missing parts from reference TRBV5-4 and TRBJ2-3): ETGVTQSPTHLIKTRGQQVTLRCSSQSGHNTVSWYQQALGQGPQFIFQYYREEENGRGNFPPRFSGLQFPNYSSELNVNALELDDSALYLCASSGGGLPPDTQYFGPGTRLTVL.